The sequence of this T cell receptor (beta chain) was determined in a study of T cell responses to AZD1222 COVID-19 vaccine (dated by TCRdb to about 2021). In terms of the full investigation: A total of approximately 240 trial participants underwent TCR sequencing, of whom approximately 210 received two doses of AZD1222 and 26 received two doses of the MenACWY control vaccine. Trial participants were enrolled into age subgroups of 18-55, 56-69 and 70-plus years, which contained around 140, 26 and 57 TCR-sequenced participants, respectively.

Explained via the paper, the time point label denotes: about 28 days (+/-7) after the second vaccine dose. AZD1222 recipients whose second dose came at about 4 weeks and those whose second dose came at about 12 weeks were combined into one group, since spike-specific TCR depth and breadth did not differ between the two schedules. The vaccinee samples were drawn from two UK trials, COV001 and COV002, one of which was a single-blind randomized controlled phase 2/3 trial testing AZD1222 (ChAdOx1 nCoV-19) in healthy adults. For TCRbeta chain sequencing, PBMC samples were collected from trial participants at day 0 and at day 28 after the second dose. On this clone itself: Its target antigen remains unknown. Base qualities are missing; no much larger clone stands one base away.

Broad study findings and their caveats: The whole spike protein was spanned by vaccine-associated CD4 TCRs, and dominant responses were seen in regions 160-218 and 743-854. Because no day 14 peak-response samples were available, the repertoires could be characterized only after the peak T cell response. Nearly half of unique spike-specific TCRs reportedly recognized epitopes outside regions mutated in the B.1.351 and B.1.1.7 variants. After two AZD1222 doses, spike-specific TCR breadth and depth were significantly higher than at day 0 and than in MenACWY recipients. Participants were mostly white British and included more females than males, and it was suggested by the authors that clonal diversity may have been underestimated. The 56-69-year group was small, and its depth increase did not reach significance, likely because of low power. Conclusions about previously exposed vaccinees are limited, since just five or six AZD1222 recipients were seropositive for SARS-CoV-2 at baseline.

The CDR3 regions of human TCRbeta chains were analyzed by immunosequencing. The original pipeline was this. TCRs in the repertoires were matched against a reference library of SARS-CoV-2-specific TCRs that had been generated with the MIRA antigen-specificity platform. Breadth meant the fraction of unique TCRs that were SARS-CoV-2-associated, whereas depth meant the fraction of total T cells that were SARS-CoV-2-associated. Using the MIRA data, each spike-specific TCR was assigned both to the spike region to which the TCR was reactive and to a CD4 or CD8 class. Log10-transformed breadth and depth values were compared by one-way ANOVA with Sidak's multiple comparisons tests. Imported from immuneACCESS, the table was reduced by TCRdb to in-frame sequences with V and J called. These copies leave out some clones; in studies compared against another copy, an unresolved V gene accounts for under half, and the cause of the remainder is not known. For V, J and clone size, that table is used; D and trimming come from the DNA. For this sample the table gives 80,000 to 100,000 clones, of which under 95% were detected only once. Of the sample, under 14% is held by the ten largest clones.

The germline ends are 10 bases apart after V is trimmed by 3 bases and J by 1 base. Reading from cysteine to phenylalanine, the CDR3 counts 15 amino acids. Just the 45-base CDR3 DNA is kept, in frame starting at base 1. Via the germline V gene (reference sequence), CDR1 is LGHDT and CDR2 YNNKEL. This TCR derives from an adult who received the AZD1222 COVID-19 vaccine. The chain employs TRBV3-1 (or the pseudogene TRBV3-2) and TRBJ2-4; TRBD1 is a possible D gene, resting on 6 matching bases. The source material was peripheral blood, sampled 28 days after the second AZD1222 dose. The CDR3 protein sequence reads: CASSQQGMAKNIQYF. Read as DNA, the sequence is TGTGCCAGCAGCCAGCAGGGGATGGCCAAAAACATTCAGTACTTC.